This T cell receptor beta chain came from a study of cytomegalovirus exposure and HLA in healthy donors. The V end was cut by 4 bases, the J end by 4 bases, with 10 bases between. The CDR3 runs to 13 residues. The germline gives CDR1 MNHEY, CDR2 SVGAGI. Some clones are missing from TCRdb's copy, which holds only in-frame ones; the method was immunoSEQ multiplex PCR. The sample lists fewer than 120,000 clones, 70% to 90% seen once, with approximately 1.5% in the top ten. The J gene is TRBJ1-2, the V gene TRBV6-5; D perhaps matches TRBD1 (6 bases). This TCR came from a woman in her thirties in good health and CMV-seropositive. Sequencing was carried out using PBMCs. In DNA form, the CDR3 reads TGTGCCAGCAGTTCCAGGGGCGGCTATGGCTACACCTTC. As protein: CASSSRGGYGYTF.